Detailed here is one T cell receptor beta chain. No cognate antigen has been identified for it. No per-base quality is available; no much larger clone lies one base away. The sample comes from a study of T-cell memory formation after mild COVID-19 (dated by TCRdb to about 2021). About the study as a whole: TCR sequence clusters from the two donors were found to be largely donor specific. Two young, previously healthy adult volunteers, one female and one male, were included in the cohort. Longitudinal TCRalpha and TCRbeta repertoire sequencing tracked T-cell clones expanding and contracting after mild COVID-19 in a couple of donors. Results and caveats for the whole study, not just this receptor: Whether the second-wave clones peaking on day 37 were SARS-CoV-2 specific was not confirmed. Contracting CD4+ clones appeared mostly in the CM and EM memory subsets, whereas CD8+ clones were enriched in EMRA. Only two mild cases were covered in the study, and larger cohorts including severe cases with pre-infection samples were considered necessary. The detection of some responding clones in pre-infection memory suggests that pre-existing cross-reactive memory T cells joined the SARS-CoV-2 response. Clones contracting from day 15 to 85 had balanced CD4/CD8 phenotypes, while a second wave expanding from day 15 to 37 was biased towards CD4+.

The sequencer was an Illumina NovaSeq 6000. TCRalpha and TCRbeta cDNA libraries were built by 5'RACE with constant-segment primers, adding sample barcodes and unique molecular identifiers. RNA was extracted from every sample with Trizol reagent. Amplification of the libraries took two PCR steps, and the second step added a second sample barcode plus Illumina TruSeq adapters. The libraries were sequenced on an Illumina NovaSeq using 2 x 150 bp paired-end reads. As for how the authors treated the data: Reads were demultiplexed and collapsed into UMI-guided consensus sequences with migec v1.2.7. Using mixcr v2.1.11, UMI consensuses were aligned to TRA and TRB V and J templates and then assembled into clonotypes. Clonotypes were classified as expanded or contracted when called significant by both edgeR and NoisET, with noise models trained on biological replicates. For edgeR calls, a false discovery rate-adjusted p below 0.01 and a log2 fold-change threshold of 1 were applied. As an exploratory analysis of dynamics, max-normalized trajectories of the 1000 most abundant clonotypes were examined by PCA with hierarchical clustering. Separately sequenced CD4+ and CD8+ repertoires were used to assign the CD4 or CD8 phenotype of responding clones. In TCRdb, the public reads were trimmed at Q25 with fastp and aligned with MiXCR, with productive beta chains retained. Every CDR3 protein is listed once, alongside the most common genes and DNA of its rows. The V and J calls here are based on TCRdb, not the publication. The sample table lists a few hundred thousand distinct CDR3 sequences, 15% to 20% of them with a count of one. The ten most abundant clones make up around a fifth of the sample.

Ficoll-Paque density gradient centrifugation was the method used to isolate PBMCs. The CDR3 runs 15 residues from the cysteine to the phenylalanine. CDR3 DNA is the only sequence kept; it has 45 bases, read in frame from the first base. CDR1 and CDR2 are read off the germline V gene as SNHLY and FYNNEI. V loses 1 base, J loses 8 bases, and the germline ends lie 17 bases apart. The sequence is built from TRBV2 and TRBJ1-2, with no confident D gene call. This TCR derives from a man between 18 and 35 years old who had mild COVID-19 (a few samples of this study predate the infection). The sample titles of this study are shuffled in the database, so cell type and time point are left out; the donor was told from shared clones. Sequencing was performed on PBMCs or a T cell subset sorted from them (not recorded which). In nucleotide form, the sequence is TGTGCCAGCAGTGAAGGGGATCCCTTCTATGGAGGCTACACCTTC. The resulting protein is CASSEGDPFYGGYTF.